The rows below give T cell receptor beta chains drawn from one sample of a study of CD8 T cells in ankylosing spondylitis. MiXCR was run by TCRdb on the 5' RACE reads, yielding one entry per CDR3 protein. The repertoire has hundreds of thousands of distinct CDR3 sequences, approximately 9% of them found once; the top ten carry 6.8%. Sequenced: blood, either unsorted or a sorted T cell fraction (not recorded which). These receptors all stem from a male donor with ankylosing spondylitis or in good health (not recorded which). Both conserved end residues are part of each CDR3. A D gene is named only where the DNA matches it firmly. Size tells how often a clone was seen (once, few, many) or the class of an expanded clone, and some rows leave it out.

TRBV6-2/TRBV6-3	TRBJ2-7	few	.	TGTGCCAGCAGCTCAGGGCAGGAGCCCTGCGAGCAGTACTTC	CASSSGQEPCEQYF
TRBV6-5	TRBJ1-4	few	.	TGTGCCAGCAGTTACGGGCATGTTAATGAAAAACTGTTTTTT	CASSYGHVNEKLFF
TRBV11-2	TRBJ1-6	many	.	TGTGCCAGCAGCTCAGACCGACAGGACTCAACCTATAATTCACCCCTCCACTTT	CASSSDRQDSTYNSPLHF
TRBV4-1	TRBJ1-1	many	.	TGCGCCAGCAGCCAAGCCCTGAGGGGGAGGAACACTGAAGCTTTCTTT	CASSQALRGRNTEAFF
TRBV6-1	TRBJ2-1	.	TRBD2	TGTGCCAGCAGTGAAGGAATAGCGGGGGGGCCGAATGAGCAGTTCTTC	CASSEGIAGGPNEQFF
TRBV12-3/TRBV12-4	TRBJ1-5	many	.	TGTGCCAGCAGTCTCCCCGGCAGGGGCAATCAGCCCCAGCATTTT	CASSLPGRGNQPQHF
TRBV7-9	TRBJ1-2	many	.	TGTGCCATCAGCACAGACTCCTCTTATGGCTACACCTTC	CAISTDSSYGYTF
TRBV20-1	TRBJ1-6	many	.	TGCAGTGCCCGAGGACTGAGGAGCTCCTATAATTCACCCCTCCACTTT	CSARGLRSSYNSPLHF
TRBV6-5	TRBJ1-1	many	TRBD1	TGTGCCAGCAGTTGGCACAGGGGTGGCACTGAAGCTTTCTTT	CASSWHRGGTEAFF
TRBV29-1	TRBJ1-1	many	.	TGCAGCTCCTCTGCCCGGGGTTCCTTGGGGACTGAAGCTTTCTTT	CSSSARGSLGTEAFF
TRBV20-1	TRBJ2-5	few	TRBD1	TGCAGTGCCGTAACCCGGGACAGCCCCGAGACCCAGTACTTC	CSAVTRDSPETQYF
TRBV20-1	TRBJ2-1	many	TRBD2	TGCAGTGCTAAGGCTAGCGGGTTTATCGATGAGCAGTTCTTC	CSAKASGFIDEQFF
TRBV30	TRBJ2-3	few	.	TGTGCCTGGAGAGAAATCACAGATACGCAGTATTTT	CAWREITDTQYF
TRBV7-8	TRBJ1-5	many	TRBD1	TGTGCCAGCAGCACCAGGACAGGCCTTAGCAATCAGCCCCAGCATTTT	CASSTRTGLSNQPQHF
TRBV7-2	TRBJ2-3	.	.	TGTGCCAGCAGCTTAGCCCTTAATAAAGATACGCAGTATTTT	CASSLALNKDTQYF
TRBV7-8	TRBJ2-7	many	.	TGTGCCAGCAGCTTAGATCTAGGCAGTTCCTACGAGCAGTACTTC	CASSLDLGSSYEQYF
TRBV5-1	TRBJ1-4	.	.	TGCGCCAGCAGCTTGGTGATAAATGAAAAACTGTTTTTT	CASSLVINEKLFF
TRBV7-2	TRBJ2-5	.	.	TGTGCCAGCAGCTTAAGTTGGCGAGAGACCCAGTACTTC	CASSLSWRETQYF
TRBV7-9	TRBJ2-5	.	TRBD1	TGTGCCAGCAGCCCTCGGACAGGGTCCCAAGAGACCCAGTACTTC	CASSPRTGSQETQYF
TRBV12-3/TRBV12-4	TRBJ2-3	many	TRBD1	TGTGCCAGCAGTTCCCACGGACAGGGTAGTGGAGATACGCAGTATTTT	CASSSHGQGSGDTQYF
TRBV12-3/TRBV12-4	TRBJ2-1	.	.	TGTGCCAGCAGCCCTAGGACCCGGCGGCAGGATGAGCAGTTCTTC	CASSPRTRRQDEQFF
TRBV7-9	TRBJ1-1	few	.	TGTGCCAGCAGCTTACCGCGGTCCTTGAACACTGAAGCTTTCTTT	CASSLPRSLNTEAFF
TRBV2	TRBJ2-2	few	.	TGTGCCAGCGGTTCATGGCGGCAAAACACCGGGGAGCTGTTTTTT	CASGSWRQNTGELFF
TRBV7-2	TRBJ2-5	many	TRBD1	TGTGCCAGCAGCTTATCCGGGACAGGGAAGTTTTGGGAGACCCAGTACTTC	CASSLSGTGKFWETQYF
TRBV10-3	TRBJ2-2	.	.	TGTGCCATCAGCCCTCGGATAACGGGTAACACCGGGGAGCTGTTTTTT	CAISPRITGNTGELFF
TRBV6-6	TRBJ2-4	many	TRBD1	TGTGCCAGCAGGGACAGGGCCAAAAACATTCAGTACTTC	CASRDRAKNIQYF
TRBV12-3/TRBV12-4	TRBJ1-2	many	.	TGTGCCAGCACCGCCGGGGCCACCGATGGCTACACCTTC	CASTAGATDGYTF
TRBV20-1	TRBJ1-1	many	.	TGCAGTCTCGCGACCACAGGGTCCACTGAAGCTTTCTTT	CSLATTGSTEAFF
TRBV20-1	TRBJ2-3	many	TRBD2	TGCAGTGCTAGGATAGCGGGAGCTCGAACAGATACGCAGTATTTT	CSARIAGARTDTQYF
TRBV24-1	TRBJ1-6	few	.	TGTGCCACCAGTGGGACGGGGAGCTCCTATAATTCACCCCTCCACTTT	CATSGTGSSYNSPLHF
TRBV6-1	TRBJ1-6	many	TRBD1	TGTGCCAGCAGATTCTACAGGGGACCATGGAATTCACCCCTCCACTTT	CASRFYRGPWNSPLHF